This T cell receptor (beta chain) was captured in a study of T cell responses to AZD1222 COVID-19 vaccine. The repertoire was sequenced with immunoSEQ multiplex PCR; TCRdb's copy has only in-frame clones and lacks some. Here the sample spans about 120,000 clones, about 90% being singletons. Trimming took 4 bases from V and 10 from J, leaving 10 bases between them. Germline V gives CDR1 LGHDT, CDR2 YNNKEL (reference sequence). The CDR3 has 12 residues. In its sample, this clone was seen once. The source material was peripheral blood, sampled on day 0 of MenACWY control vaccination. This TCR was sampled from an adult in good health. This chain links TRBV3-1 (or the pseudogene TRBV3-2) with TRBJ1-4; no clear D gene. CDR3 sequence (DNA): TGTGCCAGCAGCCCCAGTACAAGAAAACTGTTTTTT. Translating it yields CASSPSTRKLFF.